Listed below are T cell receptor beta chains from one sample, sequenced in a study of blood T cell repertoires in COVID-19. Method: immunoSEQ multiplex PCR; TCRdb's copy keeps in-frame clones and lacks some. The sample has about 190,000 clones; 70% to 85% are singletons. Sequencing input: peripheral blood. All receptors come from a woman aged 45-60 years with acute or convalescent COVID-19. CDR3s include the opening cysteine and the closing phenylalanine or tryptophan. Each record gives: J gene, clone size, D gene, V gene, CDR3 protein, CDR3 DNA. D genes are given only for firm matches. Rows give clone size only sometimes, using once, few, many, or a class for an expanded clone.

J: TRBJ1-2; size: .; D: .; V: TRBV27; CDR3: CASSFRRDNYGYTF; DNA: TGTGCCAGCAGTTTTCGCCGGGATAACTATGGCTACACCTTC
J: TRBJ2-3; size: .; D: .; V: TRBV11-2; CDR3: CASSLVTTSTDTQYF; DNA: TGTGCCAGCAGCTTAGTTACCACTAGCACAGATACGCAGTATTTT
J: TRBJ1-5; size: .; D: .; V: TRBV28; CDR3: CASGQYSNQPQHF; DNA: TGTGCCAGCGGGCAGTATAGCAATCAGCCCCAGCATTTT
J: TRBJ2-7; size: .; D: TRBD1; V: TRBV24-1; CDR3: CATRQGARYEQYF; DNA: TGTGCCACCAGACAGGGGGCGCGATACGAGCAGTACTTC
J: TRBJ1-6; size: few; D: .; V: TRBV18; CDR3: CASSPRGEPDSPLHF; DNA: TGTGCCAGCTCACCACGAGGAGAGCCCGATTCACCCCTCCACTTT
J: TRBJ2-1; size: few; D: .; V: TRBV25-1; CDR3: CASSELAAPDEQFF; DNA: TGTGCCAGCAGTGAACTGGCCGCCCCAGATGAGCAGTTCTTC
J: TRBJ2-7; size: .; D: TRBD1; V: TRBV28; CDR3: CASRIDRAYEQYF; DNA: TGTGCCAGCAGAATCGACAGGGCCTACGAGCAGTACTTC
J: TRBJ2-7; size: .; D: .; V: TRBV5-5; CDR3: CASSLSGARSYEQYF; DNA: TGTGCCAGCAGCTTGTCTGGGGCCCGCTCCTACGAGCAGTACTTC
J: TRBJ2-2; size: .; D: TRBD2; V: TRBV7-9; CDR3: CASSTSGSTGELFF; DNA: TGTGCCAGCAGCACTAGCGGGAGCACCGGGGAGCTGTTTTTT
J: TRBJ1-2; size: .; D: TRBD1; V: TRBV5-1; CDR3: CASSSITGTGGYGYTF; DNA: TGCGCCAGCAGCTCCATTACCGGGACAGGGGGGTATGGCTACACCTTC
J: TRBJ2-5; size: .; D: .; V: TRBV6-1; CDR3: CASSESRGWTQYF; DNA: TGTGCCAGCAGTGAAAGTAGGGGGTGGACCCAGTACTTC
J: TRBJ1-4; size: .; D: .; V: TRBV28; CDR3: CASKPTTQGHEKLFF; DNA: TGTGCCAGCAAACCCACAACGCAGGGGCACGAAAAACTGTTTTTT
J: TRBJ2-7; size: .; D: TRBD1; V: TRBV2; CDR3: CASRRPGQGHEQYF; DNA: TGTGCCAGCAGGCGACCGGGACAGGGGCACGAGCAGTACTTC
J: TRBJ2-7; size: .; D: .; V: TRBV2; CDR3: CASSYSSYEQYF; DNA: TGTGCCAGCAGTTATTCCTCCTACGAGCAGTACTTC
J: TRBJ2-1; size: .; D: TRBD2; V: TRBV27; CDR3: CASRGLARGEQFF; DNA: TGTGCCAGCAGAGGACTAGCTCGGGGAGAGCAGTTCTTC
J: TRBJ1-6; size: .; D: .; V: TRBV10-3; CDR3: CAISERGGLDSPLHF; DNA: TGTGCCATCAGTGAAAGGGGCGGTCTTGATTCACCCCTCCACTTT
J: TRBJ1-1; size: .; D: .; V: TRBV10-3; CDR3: CAISEGQGNTEAFF; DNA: TGTGCCATCAGTGAGGGGCAGGGGAACACTGAAGCTTTCTTT
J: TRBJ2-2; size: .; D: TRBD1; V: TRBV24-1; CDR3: CATSDPGTGVTGELFF; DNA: TGTGCCACCAGTGATCCCGGGACAGGGGTCACCGGGGAGCTGTTTTTT
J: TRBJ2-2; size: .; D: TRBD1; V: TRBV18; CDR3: CASSATGGEERTNTGELFF; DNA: TGTGCCAGCTCCGCGACAGGGGGCGAGGAGAGAACGAACACCGGGGAGCTGTTTTTT
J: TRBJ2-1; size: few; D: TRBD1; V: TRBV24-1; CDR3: CATSDLQGTGTYNEQFF; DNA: TGTGCCACCAGTGATTTGCAAGGGACAGGGACATACAATGAGCAGTTCTTC
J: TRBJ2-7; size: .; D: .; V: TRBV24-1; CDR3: CATSDHSVRGYEQYF; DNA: TGTGCCACCAGTGACCACTCGGTCAGGGGCTACGAGCAGTACTTC
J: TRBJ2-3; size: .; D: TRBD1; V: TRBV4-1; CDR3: CASSQDVTGVFADTQYF; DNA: TGCGCCAGCAGCCAAGACGTGACAGGGGTGTTCGCAGATACGCAGTATTTT
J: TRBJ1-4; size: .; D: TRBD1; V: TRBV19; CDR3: CASRDRGATNEKLFF; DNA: TGTGCCAGCCGGGACAGGGGTGCAACTAATGAAAAACTGTTTTTT
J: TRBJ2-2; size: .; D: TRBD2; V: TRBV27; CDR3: CASSLLLAGGQRNTGELFF; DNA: TGTGCCAGCAGTTTACTACTAGCGGGAGGGCAAAGGAACACCGGGGAGCTGTTTTTT
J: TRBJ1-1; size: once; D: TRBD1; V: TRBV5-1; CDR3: CASSSQGANTEAFF; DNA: TGCGCCAGCAGCTCCCAGGGGGCGAACACTGAAGCTTTCTTT
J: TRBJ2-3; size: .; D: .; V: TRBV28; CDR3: CASSFSYSGNTQYF; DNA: TGTGCCAGCAGTTTTAGCTATAGCGGAAATACGCAGTATTTT
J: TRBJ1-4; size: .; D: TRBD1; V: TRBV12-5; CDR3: CASGHSDRRGKLFF; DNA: TGTGCTAGTGGTCACTCGGACAGGAGGGGAAAACTGTTTTTT
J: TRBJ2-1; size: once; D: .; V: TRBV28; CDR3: CASSPPGSYNEQFF; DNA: TGTGCCAGCAGCCCCCCAGGATCCTACAATGAGCAGTTCTTC
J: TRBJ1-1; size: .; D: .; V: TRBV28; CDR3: CASSPAQGIYTEAFF; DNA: TGTGCCAGCAGCCCCGCACAGGGTATTTACACTGAAGCTTTCTTT
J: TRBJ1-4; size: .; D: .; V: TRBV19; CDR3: CASSIARQGNEKLFF; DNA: TGTGCCAGTAGTATAGCTCGGCAGGGTAATGAAAAACTGTTTTTT
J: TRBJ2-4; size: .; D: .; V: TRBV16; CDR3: CASTRSGHLQYF; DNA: TGTGCCAGCACAAGAAGCGGCCACCTTCAGTACTTC
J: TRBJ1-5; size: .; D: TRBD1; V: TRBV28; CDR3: CASSPPQGNSGLQPQHF; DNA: TGTGCCAGCAGTCCTCCACAGGGGAACTCCGGCCTTCAGCCCCAGCATTTT
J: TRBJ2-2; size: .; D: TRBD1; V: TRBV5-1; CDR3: CASSSPPGTGLTGELFF; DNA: TGCGCCAGCAGCTCCCCCCCCGGGACAGGGCTCACCGGGGAGCTGTTTTTT
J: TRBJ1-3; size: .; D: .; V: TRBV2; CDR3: CASSDPGGSSGNTIYF; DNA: TGTGCCAGCAGTGACCCCGGGGGGAGCTCTGGAAACACCATATATTTT
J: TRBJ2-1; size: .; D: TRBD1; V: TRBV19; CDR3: CASSVRPGQGVGEQFF; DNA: TGTGCCAGTAGTGTAAGACCGGGACAGGGAGTAGGCGAGCAGTTCTTC
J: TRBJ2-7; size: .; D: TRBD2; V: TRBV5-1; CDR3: CASSLVSGRDEQYF; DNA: TGCGCCAGCAGCTTGGTCAGCGGGAGGGACGAGCAGTACTTC
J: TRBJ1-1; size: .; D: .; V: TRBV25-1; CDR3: CASSPRLGGGTEAFF; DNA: TGTGCCAGCAGTCCTCGGCTCGGGGGGGGAACTGAAGCTTTCTTT
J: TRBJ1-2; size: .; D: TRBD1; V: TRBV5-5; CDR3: CASRLEGAGYGYTF; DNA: TGTGCCAGCAGGTTGGAGGGGGCCGGCTATGGCTACACCTTC
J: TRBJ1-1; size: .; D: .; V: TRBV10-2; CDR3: CASNSDNLNTEAFF; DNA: TGCGCCAGCAATTCGGACAACCTGAACACTGAAGCTTTCTTT
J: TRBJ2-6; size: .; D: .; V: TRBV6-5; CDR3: CASAATGGGANVLTF; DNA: TGTGCCAGCGCAGCCACCGGGGGTGGGGCCAACGTCCTGACTTTC
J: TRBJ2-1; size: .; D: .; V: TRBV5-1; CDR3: CASSGGPESYNEQFF; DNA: TGCGCCAGCTCCGGGGGGCCTGAATCCTACAATGAGCAGTTCTTC
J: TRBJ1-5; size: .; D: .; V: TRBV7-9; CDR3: CASSSGRQPQHF; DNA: TGTGCCAGCAGCTCTGGCCGACAGCCCCAGCATTTT
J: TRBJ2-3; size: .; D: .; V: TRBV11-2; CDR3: CASSSPAGIAQYF; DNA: TGTGCCAGCAGCTCCCCCGCGGGGATCGCGCAGTATTTT
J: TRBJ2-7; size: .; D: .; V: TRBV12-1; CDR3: CASSRNRDKSSYEQYF; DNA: TGTGCCAGCAGCCGCAACAGGGATAAATCCTCCTACGAGCAGTACTTC
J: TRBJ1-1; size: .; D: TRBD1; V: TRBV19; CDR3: CASRGQGSTEAFF; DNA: TGTGCCAGTAGGGGACAGGGTAGCACTGAAGCTTTCTTT
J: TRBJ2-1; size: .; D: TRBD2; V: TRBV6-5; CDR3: CASSYSSGRGNEQFF; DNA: TGTGCCAGCAGTTACTCTAGCGGGAGGGGGAATGAGCAGTTCTTC
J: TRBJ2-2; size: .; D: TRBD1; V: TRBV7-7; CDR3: CASSLVSPGQVNTGELFF; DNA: TGTGCTAGCAGCTTAGTTAGTCCGGGACAGGTGAACACCGGGGAGCTGTTTTTT
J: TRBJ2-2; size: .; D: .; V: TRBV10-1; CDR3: CASSEGRGRTGELFF; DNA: TGCGCCAGCAGTGAAGGCAGGGGTCGGACCGGGGAGCTGTTTTTT
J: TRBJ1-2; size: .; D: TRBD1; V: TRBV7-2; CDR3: CASSFYRGGYTF; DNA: TGTGCCAGCAGCTTCTACAGGGGTGGCTACACCTTC